The 13 T cell receptor beta chains in this list originate from one sample, sequenced in a study of T cells after posttransplantation cyclophosphamide. Data came from immunoSEQ multiplex PCR; TCRdb stores just in-frame clones and leaves some out. The sample lists roughly 20,000 clones, approximately 98% occurring once. The naive gate required viable CD3+CD4+ or CD3+CD8+ cells with CCR7+CD45RA+CD45RO-CD95-CD27+CD28+ phenotype. Input material: naive CD4+ T cells sorted from PBMCs. These TCRs come from a man in his forties in good health, CMV-negative, and a related stem cell transplant donor.

The chain is built from TRBV11-2 and TRBJ1-3; D remains unclear. This CDR3 is built from 15 residues. V lost 0 bases to trimming and J lost 0 bases, with 6 bases between them. Germline V lookup: CDR1 SGHAT, CDR2 FQNNGV. The DNA for the CDR3 is TGTGCCAGCAGCTTAGACTCCTACTCTGGAAACACCATATATTTT. This encodes CASSLDSYSGNTIYF.

J is TRBJ2-5 and V is TRBV25-1; D perhaps matches TRBD2 (7 bases). The ends were cut back, 5 bases at V and 5 bases at J, with 12 bases in the middle. Germline-derived CDR1 and CDR2 are MGHDK and SYGVNS. The CDR3 consists of 13 residues. CDR3 in amino acids: CASSPRGGETQYF. The CDR3 nucleotides read TGTGCCAGCAGTCCGAGGGGGGGGGAGACCCAGTACTTC.

The chain uses TRBV2 and TRBJ2-1; 12 nucleotides agree with TRBD2. V shed 6 bases, J shed 10 bases, and the junction held 10 bases outside the gene matches. Per the germline V gene, CDR1 is SNHLY and CDR2 is FYNNEI. CDR3 length equals 15 residues. DNA of the CDR3: TGTGCCAGCAGGGACGGACTAGCGGGGATGGTCGAGCAGTTCTTC. Its protein product is CASRDGLAGMVEQFF.

The V and J genes are TRBV28 and TRBJ2-2; 8 bases line up with TRBD1. The germline V gene encodes CDR1 MDHEN and CDR2 SYDVKM. This CDR3 spans 15 amino acids. Germline trimming cut 6 bases from V and 7 bases from J; bases unmatched to any gene: 10. CDR3 DNA sequence: TGTGCCAGCAGACGTTGGACAGGGACGGGCGGGGAGCTGTTTTTT. This gives the protein CASRRWTGTGGELFF.

This clone was counted once. This chain links TRBV4-2 with TRBJ2-1; 11 bases map to TRBD2. The CDR3 totals 16 residues. V trimming: 4 bases; J trimming: 6 bases; junction bases outside the gene matches: 8. Per germline, CDR1 LGHNA and CDR2 YNFKEQ. CDR3 nucleotides: TGTGCCAGCAGCCGCCCTGGGACTAGCGGACTCAATGAGCAGTTCTTC. Protein product: CASSRPGTSGLNEQFF.

CDR3 in DNA: TGTGCCAGCAGCTTACTACAGGGGCGTGGGACAGATACGCAGTATTTT. The encoded protein is CASSLLQGRGTDTQYF. The rearrangement links TRBV11-1 to TRBJ2-3, with 7 positions matching TRBD1. V lost 2 bases, J lost 3 bases, and 8 bases stayed unmatched. The germline gives CDR1 SGHAT, CDR2 FQDESV (reference sequence). CDR3 length equals 16 residues.

The rearrangement uses TRBV28 and TRBJ1-2, with 8 bases matching TRBD1. Germline CDR1 reads MDHEN; CDR2 reads SYDVKM. V trimming: 3 bases; J trimming: 3 bases; junction bases outside the gene matches: 3. This CDR3 contains 14 residues. The CDR3 spells CASSFGQGDYGYTF. The CDR3 DNA reads as TGTGCCAGCAGTTTCGGACAGGGAGACTATGGCTACACCTTC.

J is TRBJ1-2 and V is TRBV10-3, with 9 bases that match TRBD1. Trimming took 4 bases from V and 0 from J; bases not matched to a gene: 9. The CDR3 extends over 17 amino acids. Per the germline V gene, CDR1 is ENHRY and CDR2 is SYGVKD. CDR3 protein: CAISALPGQGTNYGYTF. DNA of the CDR3: TGTGCCATCAGTGCCCTCCCCGGACAGGGGACTAACTATGGCTACACCTTC.

V is TRBV28 and J is TRBJ2-3; 7 bases fit TRBD2. Germline CDR1 reads MDHEN; CDR2 reads SYDVKM. The CDR3 covers 14 residues. V lost 6 bases and J lost 2; bases outside the gene matches: 5. The CDR3 loop reads CASSRRDYTDTQYF. The CDR3 region has the DNA TGTGCCAGCAGCCGAAGGGACTACACAGATACGCAGTATTTT.

CDR3 sequence reads: CASSEGQAYTDTQYF. The CDR3 DNA reads TGTGCCAGCAGTGAAGGCCAGGCGTACACAGATACGCAGTATTTT. The chain links TRBV2 to TRBJ2-3; unclear D gene. Trimming stripped 1 base from V and 2 bases from J, with 10 bases between. This CDR3 is 15 amino acids long. Germline CDR1 and CDR2: SNHLY and FYNNEI.

J is TRBJ1-2 and V is TRBV18, with D tentatively TRBD1 (6 bases). This CDR3 contains 13 residues. V gave up 0 bases and J gave up 6 bases, with 8 bases separating them. CDR1 is KGHSH, CDR2 LQKENI, per germline. CDR3 sequence (DNA): TGTGCCAGCTCACCACCCAGGGGCAATGGCTACACCTTC. Its translation is CASSPPRGNGYTF.

This chain joins TRBV5-4 and TRBJ2-7; 13 positions match TRBD2. J lost 7 bases, V lost 3 bases, and 10 bases had no gene match. The CDR3 is 16 residues long. Germline loops: CDR1 SGHNT, CDR2 YYREEE (reference sequence). The CDR3 loop is CASSWGTSGIVGEQYF. DNA of the CDR3: TGTGCCAGCAGCTGGGGGACTAGCGGGATAGTAGGGGAGCAGTACTTC.

The V call is TRBV6-5, the J call TRBJ2-3, with D tentatively TRBD2 (6 bases). V lost 7 bases and J lost 2, with 16 bases in between. From germline, CDR1 is MNHEY and CDR2 SVGAGI. The CDR3 spans 15 residues. CDR3 nucleotide sequence: TGTGCCAGCAAAACACGGGGCGGGATCACAGATACGCAGTATTTT. Translating it yields CASKTRGGITDTQYF.